Presented here are 4 T cell receptor beta chains from one specimen sequenced in a study of read filtering for tumor transcriptome and immune sequencing. Molecular barcoded adaptors covering alpha/delta and beta/gamma chains were used on roughly 400 ng RNA. TCRdb analysed the reads with MiXCR anew, one entry per CDR3 protein. The table lists 75,000 to 90,000 distinct CDR3 sequences, 9% to 15% of them singletons. What was sequenced was a population of CD138-negative cells sorted from bone marrow. The receptors originated from a donor aged 40 or over with multiple myeloma.

The sample holds a few counts of this clonotype. This chain uses TRBV7-9 with TRBJ2-1; 7 bases agree with TRBD1. The CDR3 has 14 amino acids. Trimming removed 1 base from V and 9 bases from J; junction bases left unmatched: 6. The V gene's germline CDR1 is SEHNR and CDR2 FQNEAQ (reference sequence). This CDR3 reads CASSLDIGGTEQFF. DNA for the CDR3: TGTGCCAGCAGCTTAGATATAGGGGGCACTGAGCAGTTCTTC.

This clonotype was seen only a few times. The chain is built from TRBV20-1 and TRBJ2-1; maybe TRBD1 (5 bases). The CDR3 is 15 residues long. Trimming cost V 5 bases and J 4 bases, with 18 bases left between them. CDR1 is DFQATT and CDR2 is SNEGSKA in the germline V gene (reference sequence). CDR3 nucleotide sequence: TGCAGTGCTTTAAGCTCAGGGCTGCCGTACAATGAGCAGTTCTTC. The encoded protein is CSALSSGLPYNEQFF.

This clonotype was counted ten times or more. The gene calls are TRBV12-3 or TRBV12-4 and TRBJ2-7; 9 bases are a match to TRBD2. Losses at the gene ends were 3 bases for V and 5 bases for J; bases not matched to a gene: 8. This CDR3 comprises 15 residues. This chain's CDR3 is CASSFPLAGINEQYF. The DNA of the CDR3 is TGTGCCAGCAGTTTCCCGCTAGCGGGAATCAACGAGCAGTACTTC.

This clonotype was recorded at least ten times. The gene calls are TRBV7-2 and TRBJ2-5; 14 nucleotides agree with TRBD2. CDR3 length: 15 amino acids. Trimming cost V 5 bases and J 5 bases; bases outside gene matches: 4. The germline CDR1 and CDR2 sequences are SGHTA and FQGNSA. CDR3 in amino acids: CASSPRLAGGETQYF. CDR3 DNA sequence: TGTGCCAGCAGCCCGAGACTAGCGGGAGGGGAGACCCAGTACTTC.